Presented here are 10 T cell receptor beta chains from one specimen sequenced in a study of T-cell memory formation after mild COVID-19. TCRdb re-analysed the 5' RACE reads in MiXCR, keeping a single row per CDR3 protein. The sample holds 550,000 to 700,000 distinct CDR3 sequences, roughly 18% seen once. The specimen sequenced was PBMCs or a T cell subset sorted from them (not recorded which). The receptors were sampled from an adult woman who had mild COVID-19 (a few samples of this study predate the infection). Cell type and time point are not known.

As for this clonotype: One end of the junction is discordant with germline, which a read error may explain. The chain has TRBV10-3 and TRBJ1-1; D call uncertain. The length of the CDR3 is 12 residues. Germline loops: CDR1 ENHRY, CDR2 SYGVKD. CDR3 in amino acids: CAISALNTEPFF. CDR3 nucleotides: TGTGCCATCAGTGCCCTGAACACTGAACCTTTCTTT.

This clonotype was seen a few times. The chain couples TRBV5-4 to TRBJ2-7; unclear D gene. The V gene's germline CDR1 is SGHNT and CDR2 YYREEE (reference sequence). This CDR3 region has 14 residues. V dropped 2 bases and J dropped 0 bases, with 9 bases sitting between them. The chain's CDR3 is CASSFRADSYEQYF. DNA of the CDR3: TGTGCCAGCAGCTTTCGCGCGGACTCCTACGAGCAGTACTTC. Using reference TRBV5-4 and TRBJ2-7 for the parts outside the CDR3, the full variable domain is ETGVTQSPTHLIKTRGQQVTLRCSSQSGHNTVSWYQQALGQGPQFIFQYYREEENGRGNFPPRFSGLQFPNYSSELNVNALELDDSALYLCASSFRADSYEQYFGPGTRLTVT.

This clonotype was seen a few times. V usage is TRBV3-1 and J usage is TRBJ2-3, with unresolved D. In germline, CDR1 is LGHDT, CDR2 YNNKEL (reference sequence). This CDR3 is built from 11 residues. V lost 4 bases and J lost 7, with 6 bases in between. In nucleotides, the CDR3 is TGTGCCAGCAGCCTTGCGTATACGCAGTATTTT. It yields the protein CASSLAYTQYF.

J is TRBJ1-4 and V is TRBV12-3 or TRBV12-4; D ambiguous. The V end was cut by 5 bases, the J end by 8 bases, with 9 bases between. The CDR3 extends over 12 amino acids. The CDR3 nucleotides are TGTGCCAGCAGTCCCGCGGCGGAAAAACTGTTTTTT. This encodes CASSPAAEKLFF.

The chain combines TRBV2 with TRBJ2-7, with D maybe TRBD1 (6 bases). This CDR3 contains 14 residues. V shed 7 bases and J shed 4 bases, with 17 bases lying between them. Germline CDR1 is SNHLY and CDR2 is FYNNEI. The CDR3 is CASTATQGLYEQYF. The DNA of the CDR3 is TGTGCCAGCACTGCCACACAGGGTTTGTACGAGCAGTACTTC.

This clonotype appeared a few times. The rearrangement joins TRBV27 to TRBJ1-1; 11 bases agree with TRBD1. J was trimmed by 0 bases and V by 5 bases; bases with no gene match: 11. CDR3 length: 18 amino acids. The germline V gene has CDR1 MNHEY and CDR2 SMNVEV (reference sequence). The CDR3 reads CASSPGTGGTYMNTEAFF. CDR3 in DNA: TGTGCCAGCAGTCCCGGGACAGGGGGAACCTACATGAACACTGAAGCTTTCTTT.

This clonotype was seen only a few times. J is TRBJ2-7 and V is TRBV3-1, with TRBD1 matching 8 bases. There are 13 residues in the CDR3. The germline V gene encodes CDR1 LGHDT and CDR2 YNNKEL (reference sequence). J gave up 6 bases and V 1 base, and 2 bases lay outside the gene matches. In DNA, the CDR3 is TGTGCCAGCAGCCAAGCAGGGGGCGGCGAGCAGTACTTC. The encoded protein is CASSQAGGGEQYF.

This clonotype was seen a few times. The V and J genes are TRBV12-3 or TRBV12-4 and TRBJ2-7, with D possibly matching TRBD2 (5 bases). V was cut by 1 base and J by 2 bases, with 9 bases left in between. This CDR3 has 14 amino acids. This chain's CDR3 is CASSLGERTYEQYF. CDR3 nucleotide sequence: TGTGCCAGCAGTTTAGGGGAGAGGACCTACGAGCAGTACTTC.

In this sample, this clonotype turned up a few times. CDR3 amino acids: CASSYSIGQQETQYF. In DNA, the CDR3 is TGTGCCAGCAGTTACTCCATCGGACAGCAAGAGACCCAGTACTTC. The rearrangement uses TRBV6-5 and TRBJ2-5; TRBD1 is a possible D gene (6 bases). The CDR3 extends over 15 amino acids. CDR1 and CDR2 from the germline V gene are MNHEY and SVGAGI. Trimming removed 0 bases at V and 2 bases at J, with 10 bases between.

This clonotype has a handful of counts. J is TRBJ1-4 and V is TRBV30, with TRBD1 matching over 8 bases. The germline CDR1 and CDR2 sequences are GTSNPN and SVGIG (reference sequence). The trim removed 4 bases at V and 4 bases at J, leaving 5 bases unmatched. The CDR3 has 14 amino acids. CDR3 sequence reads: CAWTRTGINEKLFF. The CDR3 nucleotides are TGTGCCTGGACCAGGACAGGGATTAATGAAAAACTGTTTTTT. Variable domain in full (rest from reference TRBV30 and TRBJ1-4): SQTIHQWPATLVQPVGSPLSLECTVEGTSNPNLYWYRQAAGRGLQLLFYSVGIGQISSEVPQNLSASRPQDRQFILSSKKLLLSDSGFYLCAWTRTGINEKLFFGSGTQLSVL.